The clone carrying this TCR beta chain appeared many times. TCR beta CDR3 regions were amplified from RNA. A set of HTBI primers served as the primers for a first-round RT-PCR of the TCR CDR3. One entry per CDR3 protein, called by TCRdb with MiXCR from the multiplex PCR reads. The repertoire holds 300,000 to 450,000 distinct CDR3 sequences, with 25% as singletons. The data were obtained in a study of T cells in Graves' hyperthyroidism and ophthalmopathy. About the study: Peripheral blood was drawn at first diagnosis, prior to all treatment.

CDR3 size: 14 residues. With 1 base clipped from V and 4 bases from J, the junction kept 5 bases outside the gene matches. Germline V CDR1 and CDR2: SGHRS, YFSETQ. The TCR was taken from a man aged 50-59 years with Graves' hyperthyroidism. This chain links TRBV5-1 with TRBJ2-7, with 7 bases lining up with TRBD1. Sequencing input: blood. The CDR3 loop reads CASSLRGGGYEQYF. The CDR3 nucleotides are TGCGCCAGCAGCTTGAGAGGGGGCGGATACGAGCAGTACTTC.